The next 9 T cell receptor beta chains were all read from a single sample in a study of breast tumors, draining lymph nodes, adjacent tissues. Axillary draining lymph nodes of breast cancer patients supplied the node samples. TCRdb reprocessed the multiplex PCR reads with MiXCR, giving one entry per CDR3 protein. The sample carries approximately 100,000 distinct CDR3 sequences, less than 40% recorded once. The sequenced material came from axillary lymph node tissue. The receptors here all came from a female donor with breast cancer. Some clones in this sample may be carry-over from other donors' samples.

This clonotype was counted at least ten times. This chain joins TRBV19 and TRBJ2-7; 8 bases agree with TRBD1. Germline lookup yields CDR1 LNHDA and CDR2 SQIVND (reference sequence). Germline trimming cut 4 bases from V and 5 bases from J; bases unmatched to any gene: 13. The CDR3 totals 16 residues. CDR3 in amino acids: CASSTGQGGFGDEQYF. The CDR3 DNA reads as TGTGCCAGTAGTACCGGACAGGGCGGATTTGGGGACGAGCAGTACTTC.

This clonotype appeared many times. This sequence joins TRBV20-1 and TRBJ1-4; D possibly corresponds to TRBD1 (6 bases). V shed 2 bases and J shed 10 bases, with 14 bases lying between them. The length of the CDR3 is 13 residues. CDR1 DFQATT and CDR2 SNEGSKA come from the germline V gene (reference sequence). CDR3 amino acids: CSARRGAAGKLFF. CDR3 in DNA: TGCAGTGCTAGAAGGGGGGCTGCTGGAAAACTGTTTTTT.

The chain is built from TRBV7-9 and TRBJ2-7; TRBD1 aligns across 9 bases. CDR1 and CDR2 from the germline V gene are SEHNR and FQNEAQ (reference sequence). V trimming: 4 bases; J trimming: 3 bases; junction bases outside the gene matches: 10. The CDR3 is made up of 16 amino acids. The CDR3 loop is CASSSAGQGPYYEQYF. The CDR3 coding sequence is TGTGCCAGCAGCTCCGCGGGACAGGGACCCTACTACGAGCAGTACTTC.

This clonotype was observed at least ten times. This rearrangement joins TRBV6-1 to TRBJ1-3; D uncertain. Germline V gives CDR1 MNHNS, CDR2 SASEGT. This CDR3 has 17 amino acids. With 3 bases removed from V and 0 bases from J, the gap between germline ends came to 15 bases. The DNA for the CDR3 is TGTGCCAGCAGTGAGTGGCTCGGTCTAAGCTCTGGAAACACCATATATTTT. The encoded protein is CASSEWLGLSSGNTIYF.

This clonotype was counted at least ten times. The chain employs TRBV2 and TRBJ1-6; D ambiguous. CDR1 is SNHLY and CDR2 is FYNNEI in the germline V gene. The ends were cut back, 4 bases at V and 9 bases at J, with 13 bases in the middle. The CDR3 runs 14 residues. CDR3 sequence: CASSVDLPGSPLHF. CDR3 sequence (DNA): TGTGCCAGCAGTGTGGACCTACCTGGTTCACCCCTCCACTTT.

Ten or more counts support this clonotype. The V call is TRBV5-8, the J call TRBJ1-1; TRBD1 is a possible D gene (5 bases). Germline CDR1 and CDR2: SGHTS and YDEGEE. The CDR3 extends over 12 amino acids. V dropped 4 bases and J dropped 4 bases, with 8 bases sitting between them. This chain's CDR3 is CASSTGGTEAFF. The CDR3 DNA follows: TGTGCCAGCAGCACCGGGGGCACTGAAGCTTTCTTT.

This clonotype was counted a few times. As DNA, the CDR3 is TGCAGTGCTGGGCTCGCGGGGCTCTTGGCGACCCAGTACTTC. This translates into CSAGLAGLLATQYF. The rearrangement joins TRBV20-1 to TRBJ2-5, with D maybe TRBD2 (6 bases). From germline, CDR1 is DFQATT and CDR2 SNEGSKA (reference sequence). This CDR3 has 14 amino acids. Deletions cut 5 bases from V and 7 bases from J, with 20 bases between.

This clonotype has more than one count but fewer than ten. This chain connects TRBV30 to TRBJ1-4; D ambiguous. CDR1 and CDR2 from the germline V gene are GTSNPN and SVGIG (reference sequence). The CDR3 spans 14 residues. V was cut by 4 bases and J by 8 bases, with 17 bases left in between. In nucleotides, the CDR3 is TGTGCCTGGACCCTCGGACGGGGTGGCGAAAAACTGTTTTTT. This sequence encodes CAWTLGRGGEKLFF.

There are a few counts of this clonotype. The rearrangement links TRBV6-2 or TRBV6-3 to TRBJ1-3; no firm D call. The V end was cut by 5 bases, the J end by 0 bases, with 17 bases between. This CDR3 region has 17 residues. CDR1 MNHEY and CDR2 SVGEGT come from the germline V gene. The DNA for the CDR3 is TGTGCCAGCAGTCCTCCCCCGTGGAAGGCCTCTGGAAACACCATATATTTT. The encoded protein is CASSPPPWKASGNTIYF.